A single sample is the source of the 23 T cell receptor beta chains below, sequenced in a study of blood T cell repertoires in COVID-19. This table comes from immunoSEQ multiplex PCR, and its TCRdb copy is limited to in-frame clones, with some not included. The sample records 150,000 to 200,000 clones, around 81% being singletons. The sequenced material came from peripheral blood. These receptors came from a man between 60 and 70 years old with active or convalescent COVID-19.

The CDR3 loop is CASSLGASGSDEQFF. The CDR3 DNA reads as TGTGCCAGCAGCTTAGGGGCTAGCGGGAGCGATGAGCAGTTCTTC. This sequence joins TRBV7-9 and TRBJ2-1; the match to TRBD2 covers 10 bases. Germline loops: CDR1 SEHNR, CDR2 FQNEAQ (reference sequence). The CDR3 is 15 residues long. Germline trimming cut 1 base from V and 8 bases from J; bases unmatched to any gene: 5.

This chain joins TRBV3-1 (or the pseudogene TRBV3-2) and TRBJ2-7; 10 nucleotides align to TRBD1. The CDR3 covers 15 residues. CDR1 and CDR2 from the germline V gene are LGHDT and YNNKEL (reference sequence). Trimming cost V 4 bases and J 5 bases; bases outside gene matches: 8. For the CDR3, the DNA is TGTGCCAGCAGCCCCTACCGGGACAGGGGCCACGAGCAGTACTTC. This translates into CASSPYRDRGHEQYF.

This chain links TRBV6-5 with TRBJ2-5; 13 bases are a match to TRBD2. Trimming removed 0 bases from V and 3 bases from J; junction bases left unmatched: 1. The CDR3 is made up of 16 amino acids. CDR1 is MNHEY, CDR2 SVGAGI, per germline. The CDR3 loop is CASSYSGTSGKETQYF. The CDR3 DNA is TGTGCCAGCAGTTACTCGGGGACTAGCGGGAAAGAGACCCAGTACTTC.

CDR3 sequence reads: CASSLEGDASYNEQFF. CDR3 bases: TGTGCCAGCAGCTTGGAGGGGGATGCTTCCTACAATGAGCAGTTCTTC. The V call is TRBV5-5, the J call TRBJ2-1; weak D call: TRBD1 (6 bases). Germline CDR1 SGHKS, CDR2 YYEKEE (reference sequence). Trimming cost V 0 bases and J 1 base, with 11 bases left between them. The CDR3 is made up of 16 amino acids.

The genes are TRBV6-5 and TRBJ2-1; 9 nucleotides align to TRBD1. The CDR3 consists of 15 residues. Trimming removed 5 bases from V and 6 bases from J; junction bases left unmatched: 8. CDR1 and CDR2 from the germline V gene are MNHEY and SVGAGI. The CDR3 is CASSTPGTGSNEQFF. In nucleotides, the CDR3 is TGTGCCAGCAGTACTCCCGGGACAGGGTCCAATGAGCAGTTCTTC.

V is TRBV11-2 and J is TRBJ2-2, with D tentatively TRBD1 (6 bases). V dropped 6 bases and J dropped 1 base, with 9 bases sitting between them. Germline lookup yields CDR1 SGHAT and CDR2 FQNNGV. This CDR3 has 14 amino acids. For the CDR3, the DNA is TGTGCCAGCAGACAGGGCGAGAACACCGGGGAGCTGTTTTTT. This encodes CASRQGENTGELFF.

V is TRBV3-1 (or the pseudogene TRBV3-2) and J is TRBJ1-5, with TRBD1 matching over 8 bases. J lost 4 bases, V lost 4 bases, and 6 bases had no gene match. Germline V CDR1 and CDR2: LGHDT, YNNKEL (reference sequence). The CDR3 has 15 residues. The CDR3 protein is CASSLGRTGNQPQHF. DNA for the CDR3: TGTGCCAGCAGCCTAGGAAGGACAGGGAATCAGCCCCAGCATTTT.

This chain uses TRBV5-1 with TRBJ2-1; D not certain. The V end was cut by 4 bases, the J end by 4 bases, with 12 bases between. CDR1 is SGHRS, CDR2 YFSETQ, per germline. The CDR3 totals 14 residues. The CDR3 loop reads CASSLRRKYNEQFF. The CDR3 region has the DNA TGCGCCAGCAGCCTGCGAAGAAAGTACAATGAGCAGTTCTTC.

A word on this clone: A read error may account for a junction end that differs from germline. The chain couples TRBV7-7 to TRBJ2-5, with 12 positions matching TRBD2. This CDR3 has 16 residues. From germline, CDR1 is SSHAT and CDR2 FNYEAQ (reference sequence). CDR3 loop: CASSSLAGGPGETQYF. The CDR3 DNA is TGTGCTAGCAGCTCTCTAGCGGGAGGGCCCGGAGAGACCCAGTACTTC.

The V and J genes are TRBV14 and TRBJ2-6; D is perhaps TRBD2 (5 bases). Per the germline V gene, CDR1 is SGHDN and CDR2 is FVKESK. This CDR3 has 16 amino acids. Trimming pared 2 bases from V and 2 bases from J, leaving 10 bases between. The CDR3 here is CASSQPRLTGANVLTF. The CDR3 DNA is TGTGCCAGCAGCCAACCGAGACTAACTGGGGCCAACGTCCTGACTTTC.

The chain has TRBV7-2 and TRBJ1-2; TRBD1 matches at 10 bases. CDR1 SGHTA and CDR2 FQGNSA come from the germline V gene. The length of the CDR3 is 16 residues. V lost 6 bases and J lost 4; bases outside the gene matches: 11. The CDR3 DNA is TGTGCCAGCAGTCAGGACAGGGGGTCTATACCCTATGGCTACACCTTC. It codes for CASSQDRGSIPYGYTF.

The rearrangement joins TRBV5-6 to TRBJ1-6; D is unresolved. The CDR3 runs to 18 residues. V lost 0 bases and J lost 0, with 13 bases in between. Germline CDR1 SGHDT, CDR2 YYEEEE. CDR3 protein: CASSLVYGRSSYNSPLHF. The CDR3 coding sequence is TGTGCCAGCAGCTTGGTGTATGGTAGAAGCTCCTATAATTCACCCCTCCACTTT.

This clone was seen more than once but under ten times. The genes are TRBV12-3 or TRBV12-4 and TRBJ2-2; D might be TRBD2 (6 bases). V gave up 3 bases and J gave up 7 bases, with 6 bases separating them. CDR3 size: 12 residues. This CDR3 is CASSFSGGELFF. CDR3 sequence (DNA): TGTGCCAGCAGTTTTAGCGGCGGGGAGCTGTTTTTT.

To note about this clone: The germline gene is not matched at one end of the junction; a read error may be the cause. This rearrangement joins TRBV20-1 to TRBJ1-2, with D perhaps TRBD1 (6 bases). Germline V lookup: CDR1 DFQATT, CDR2 SNEGSKA (reference sequence). This CDR3 region has 11 residues. CDR3 in DNA: TGCAGTGCTAGAGATGTTCCGACAGGACCCTTC. Its translation is CSARDVPTGPF.

This sequence joins TRBV11-2 and TRBJ2-1, with TRBD1 matching 8 bases. The CDR3 consists of 17 residues. Germline trimming cut 4 bases from V and 0 bases from J; bases unmatched to any gene: 8. Germline CDR1 reads SGHAT; CDR2 reads FQNNGV. The CDR3 sequence: CASSSVDRGSSYNEQFF. CDR3 bases: TGTGCCAGCAGCTCAGTAGACAGGGGCAGCTCCTACAATGAGCAGTTCTTC.

The table lists this clone with a count of one. The CDR3, as DNA: TGTGCCAGTAGTCTGGGACTAGCGGGAGGCGGCGAGCAGTACTTC. As protein: CASSLGLAGGGEQYF. The chain combines TRBV19 with TRBJ2-7, with 15 positions matching TRBD2. The J segment lost 6 bases and the V segment lost 5 bases, leaving 5 bases of the junction unmatched. Germline V gives CDR1 LNHDA, CDR2 SQIVND (reference sequence). The CDR3 is made up of 15 amino acids.

The sample holds a few counts of this clone. The CDR3 reads CASSFYNTEAFF. Written as DNA, the CDR3 is TGTGCCAGCAGCTTTTATAACACTGAAGCTTTCTTT. V and J are TRBV7-2 and TRBJ1-1; D not resolved. The CDR3 sequence is 12 residues long. Looked up from germline, CDR1 is SGHTA and CDR2 is FQGNSA. Deletions cut 3 bases from V and 2 bases from J, with 4 bases between.

V and J are TRBV7-9 and TRBJ1-5, with D tentatively TRBD1 (6 bases). The germline gives CDR1 SEHNR, CDR2 FQNEAQ (reference sequence). Trimming took off 3 bases at V and 7 bases at J, with 16 bases between the two ends. The CDR3 is 15 amino acids. The CDR3, as DNA: TGTGCCAGCAGCTTTTTACAGGGCTTTGGACAGCCCCAGCATTTT. Amino acids: CASSFLQGFGQPQHF.

V is TRBV5-5 and J is TRBJ2-1; 10 bases agree with TRBD1. The trim removed 5 bases at V and 6 bases at J, leaving 8 bases unmatched. The CDR3 sequence is 15 residues long. CDR1 and CDR2 from the germline V gene are SGHKS and YYEKEE (reference sequence). CDR3 nucleotides: TGTGCCAGCAGTTCGAGACAGGGGGCGGGCAATGAGCAGTTCTTC. Protein product: CASSSRQGAGNEQFF. Variable domain in full (rest from reference TRBV5-5 and TRBJ2-1): DAGVTQSPTHLIKTRGQQVTLRCSPISGHKSVSWYQQVLGQGPQFIFQYYEKEERGRGNFPDRFSARQFPNYSSELNVNALLLGDSALYLCASSSRQGAGNEQFFGPGTRLTVL.

The chain couples TRBV2 to TRBJ1-4; 8 bases line up with TRBD1. The ends lost 6 bases at V and 7 bases at J; junction bases unmatched: 7. This CDR3 comprises 14 residues. Per the germline V gene, CDR1 is SNHLY and CDR2 is FYNNEI. Here the CDR3 reads CASRRQGKGEKLFF. Here the CDR3 DNA reads TGTGCCAGCAGGAGACAGGGGAAGGGTGAAAAACTGTTTTTT.

In this sample, this clone turned up a few times. The J gene is TRBJ1-3, the V gene TRBV5-1; 9 positions agree with TRBD1. The V segment lost 4 bases and the J segment 7 bases; nucleotides outside the gene matches: 9. The CDR3 contains 15 residues. The germline V gene has CDR1 SGHRS and CDR2 YFSETQ. The DNA of the CDR3 is TGCGCCAGCAGCCAGCGGACAGGGGCCGGTAACACCATATATTTT. Its protein is CASSQRTGAGNTIYF.

This clone came up a few times. The chain combines TRBV2 with TRBJ1-5, with D tentatively TRBD1 (5 bases). The CDR3 loop spans 14 amino acids. Germline V lookup: CDR1 SNHLY, CDR2 FYNNEI. Deletions cut 1 base from V and 11 bases from J, with 15 bases between. CDR3 region: CASSEDAGRGAQHF. CDR3 DNA: TGTGCCAGCAGTGAAGACGCGGGGCGAGGGGCCCAGCATTTT.

The chain joins TRBV5-1 to TRBJ2-2, with TRBD1 matching over 7 bases. The trim removed 4 bases at V and 1 base at J, leaving 4 bases unmatched. CDR1 is SGHRS and CDR2 is YFSETQ in the germline V gene. The length of the CDR3 is 15 residues. The CDR3 reads CASSVGTENTGELFF. CDR3 in DNA: TGCGCCAGCAGCGTCGGGACAGAGAACACCGGGGAGCTGTTTTTT. The full variable domain, its missing parts supplied by reference TRBV5-1 and TRBJ2-2, is KAGVTQTPRYLIKTRGQQVTLSCSPISGHRSVSWYQQTPGQGLQFLFEYFSETQRNKGNFPGRFSGRQFSNSRSEMNVSTLELGDSALYLCASSVGTENTGELFFGEGSRLTVL.